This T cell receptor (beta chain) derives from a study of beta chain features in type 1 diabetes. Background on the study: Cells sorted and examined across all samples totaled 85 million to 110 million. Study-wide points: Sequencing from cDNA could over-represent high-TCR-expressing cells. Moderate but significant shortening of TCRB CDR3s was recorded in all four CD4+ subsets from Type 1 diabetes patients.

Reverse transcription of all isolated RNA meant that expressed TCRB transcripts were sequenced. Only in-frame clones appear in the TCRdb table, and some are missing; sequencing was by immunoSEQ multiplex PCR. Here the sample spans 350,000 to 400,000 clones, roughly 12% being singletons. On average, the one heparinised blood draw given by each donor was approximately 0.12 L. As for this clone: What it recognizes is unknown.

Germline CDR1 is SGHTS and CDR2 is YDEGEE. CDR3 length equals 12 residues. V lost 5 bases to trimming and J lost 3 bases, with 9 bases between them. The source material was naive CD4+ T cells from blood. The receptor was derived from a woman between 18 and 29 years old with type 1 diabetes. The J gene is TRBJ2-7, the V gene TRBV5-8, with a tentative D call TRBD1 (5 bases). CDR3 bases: TGTGCCAGCAGGTCCGACAGCTACGAGCAGTACTTC. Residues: CASRSDSYEQYF. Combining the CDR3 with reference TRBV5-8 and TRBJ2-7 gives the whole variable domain EAGVTQSPTHLIKTRGQQATLRCSPISGHTSVYWYQQALGLGLQFLLWYDEGEERNRGNFPPRFSGRQFPNYSSELNVNALELEDSALYLCASRSDSYEQYFGPGTRLTVT.